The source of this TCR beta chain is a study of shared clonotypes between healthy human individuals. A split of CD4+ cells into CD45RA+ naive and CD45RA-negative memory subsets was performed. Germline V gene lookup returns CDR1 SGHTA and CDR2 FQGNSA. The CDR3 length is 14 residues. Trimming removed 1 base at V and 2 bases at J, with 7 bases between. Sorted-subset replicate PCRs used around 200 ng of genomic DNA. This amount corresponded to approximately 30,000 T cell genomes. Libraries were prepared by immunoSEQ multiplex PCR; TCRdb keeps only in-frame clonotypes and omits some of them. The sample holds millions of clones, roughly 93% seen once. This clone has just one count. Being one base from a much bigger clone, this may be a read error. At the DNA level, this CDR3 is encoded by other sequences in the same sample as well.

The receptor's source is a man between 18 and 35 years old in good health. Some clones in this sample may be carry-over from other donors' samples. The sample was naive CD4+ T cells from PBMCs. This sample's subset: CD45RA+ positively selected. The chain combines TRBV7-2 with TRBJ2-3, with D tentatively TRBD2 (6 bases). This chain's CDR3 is CASSLGGNTDTQYF. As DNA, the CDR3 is TGTGCCAGCAGCTTAGGCGGGAACACAGATACGCAGTATTTT.